This TCR beta chain stems from a study of chemoradiotherapy in HPV16-positive cancers. Study overall: A couple of HPV16-positive patients' cells yielded candidate HPV-specific clones and common motifs. Overall study findings and caveats: Better recurrence-free survival went with HPV-responsive T-cell expansion in HPV16-positive patients. Only a couple of HPV16-positive patients supplied the functional HPV-specificity definition. Candidate HPV-specific clones and E7-related TCR motifs grew in tumor during treatment.

Libraries were prepared by immunoSEQ multiplex PCR; TCRdb keeps only in-frame clonotypes and omits some of them. The sample shows 450 to 750 clones, more than 70% of them seen only once. As for this clone: Its antigen is not identified.

Looked up from germline, CDR1 is SEHNR and CDR2 is FQNEAQ (reference sequence). The ends lost 5 bases at V and 5 bases at J; junction bases unmatched: 11. The CDR3 is 16 residues long. The sequence was collected from a human donor with HPV-associated anogenital cancer. V usage is TRBV7-9 and J usage is TRBJ1-1; 10 bases align to TRBD1. The sequenced sample was tumor tissue, obtained from a patient who underwent chemoradiotherapy. As DNA, the CDR3 is TGTGCCAGCAGCCCCCTTGCCGGGACAGGGGAAACTGAAGCTTTCTTT. Translating gives CASSPLAGTGETEAFF.